This T cell receptor beta chain comes out of a study of blood T cell repertoires in COVID-19. Looking at the study overall: The analysed material was cDNA or gDNA that came from T cells, B-cell-depleted T cells, or PBMCs.

The method was immunoSEQ multiplex PCR; TCRdb's version includes in-frame clones alone and lacks a portion of them. The table includes roughly 300,000 clones, more than 75% detected once. In regard to this clone: The junction and the germline gene differ at one end; a read error may be behind it.

The length of the CDR3 is 17 residues. The germline V gene encodes CDR1 LNHDA and CDR2 SQIVND (reference sequence). Sequencing was done on a sample of peripheral blood. The sequence derives from a woman in her 50s who had recovered from COVID-19. V usage is TRBV19 and J usage is TRBJ1-5; 9 bases map to TRBD1. The CDR3 reads CASSLEPRDRVNQPQHF. In DNA form, the CDR3 reads TGTGCCAGTAGTTTAGAACCCAGGGACAGGGTCAATCAGCCCCAGCATTTT.